The source of this TCR beta chain is a study of tumor-infiltrating lymphocytes in primary liver carcinoma. The CDR3 has 18 residues. The germline gives CDR1 SGHNT, CDR2 YENEEA. Making TCR beta cDNA involved around 510 ng total RNA and a constant-region primer. Researchers made the TCR beta libraries by running three nested multiplex PCR rounds with slightly modified ARM-PCR. The two initial PCR rounds, about 9 cycles each, used TRBV1-TRBV30 forward and C-beta reverse primers. TCRdb itself ran the multiplex PCR reads through MiXCR, one entry per CDR3 protein. In the table there are 70,000 to 85,000 distinct CDR3 sequences, about 64% of which are singletons. Co-extraction of both nucleic acids (RNA and DNA) used roughly 20-33 mg of unsorted bulk tissue.

The source material was liver tumor tissue from sampling region 4. Subset specified: tumor region T4, right-lateral pole. The V call is TRBV11-3, the J call TRBJ2-7; tentatively, D is TRBD1 (6 bases). The sequence was collected from a woman in her sixties with primary liver carcinoma and hepatitis B virus infection. CDR3 DNA sequence: TGTACAAGCAGCTTAGATCGGATAGGGACACCGGGGACCTACGAGCAGTACTTC. Translation gives CTSSLDRIGTPGTYEQYF.